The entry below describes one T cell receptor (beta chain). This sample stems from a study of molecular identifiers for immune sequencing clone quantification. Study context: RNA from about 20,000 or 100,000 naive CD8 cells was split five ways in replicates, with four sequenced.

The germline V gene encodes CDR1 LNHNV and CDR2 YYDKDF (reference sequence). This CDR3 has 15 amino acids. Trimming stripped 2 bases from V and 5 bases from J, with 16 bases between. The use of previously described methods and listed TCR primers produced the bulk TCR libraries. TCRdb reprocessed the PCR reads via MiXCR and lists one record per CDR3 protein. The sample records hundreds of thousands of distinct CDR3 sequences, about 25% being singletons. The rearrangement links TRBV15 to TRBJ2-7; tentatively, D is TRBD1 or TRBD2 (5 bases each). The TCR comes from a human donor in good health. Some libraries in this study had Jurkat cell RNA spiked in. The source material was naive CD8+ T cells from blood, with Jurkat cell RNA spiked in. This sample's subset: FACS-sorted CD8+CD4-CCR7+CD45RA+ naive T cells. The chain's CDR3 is CATSRTVSGQHEQYF. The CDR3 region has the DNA TGTGCCACCAGCAGAACAGTTTCGGGGCAACACGAGCAGTACTTC.